This T cell receptor beta chain originates from a study of T cell responses to AZD1222 COVID-19 vaccine. Regarding the study as a whole: Baseline seropositives among AZD1222 recipients totaled only five to seven. Close to half of spike-specific TCRs reportedly recognize unmutated variant regions. Clonal diversity was possibly underestimated, and the donors were mostly white British, with more females. No repertoire was sampled before or during the peak T cell response, only after it.

Sequencing was performed with immunoSEQ multiplex PCR; in TCRdb, only in-frame clones are kept and a portion is missing. Of approximately 180,000 clones in the sample, just over 85% were seen once. As concerns this clone: Its specificity is unknown.

The CDR3 runs to 15 residues. Germline V gene lookup returns CDR1 SGHRS and CDR2 YFSETQ. V was pared by 5 bases and J by 0 bases, with 4 bases of the junction left unmatched. This clonotype was obtained from an adult in good health. The sequences come from peripheral blood, collected on day 0 of AZD1222 vaccination. The chain recombines TRBV5-1 with TRBJ2-7; 11 bases map to TRBD2. For the CDR3, the DNA is TGCGCCAGCAGACCCGGGACTAGCGGCTCCTACGAGCAGTACTTC. Translated, it gives CASRPGTSGSYEQYF.